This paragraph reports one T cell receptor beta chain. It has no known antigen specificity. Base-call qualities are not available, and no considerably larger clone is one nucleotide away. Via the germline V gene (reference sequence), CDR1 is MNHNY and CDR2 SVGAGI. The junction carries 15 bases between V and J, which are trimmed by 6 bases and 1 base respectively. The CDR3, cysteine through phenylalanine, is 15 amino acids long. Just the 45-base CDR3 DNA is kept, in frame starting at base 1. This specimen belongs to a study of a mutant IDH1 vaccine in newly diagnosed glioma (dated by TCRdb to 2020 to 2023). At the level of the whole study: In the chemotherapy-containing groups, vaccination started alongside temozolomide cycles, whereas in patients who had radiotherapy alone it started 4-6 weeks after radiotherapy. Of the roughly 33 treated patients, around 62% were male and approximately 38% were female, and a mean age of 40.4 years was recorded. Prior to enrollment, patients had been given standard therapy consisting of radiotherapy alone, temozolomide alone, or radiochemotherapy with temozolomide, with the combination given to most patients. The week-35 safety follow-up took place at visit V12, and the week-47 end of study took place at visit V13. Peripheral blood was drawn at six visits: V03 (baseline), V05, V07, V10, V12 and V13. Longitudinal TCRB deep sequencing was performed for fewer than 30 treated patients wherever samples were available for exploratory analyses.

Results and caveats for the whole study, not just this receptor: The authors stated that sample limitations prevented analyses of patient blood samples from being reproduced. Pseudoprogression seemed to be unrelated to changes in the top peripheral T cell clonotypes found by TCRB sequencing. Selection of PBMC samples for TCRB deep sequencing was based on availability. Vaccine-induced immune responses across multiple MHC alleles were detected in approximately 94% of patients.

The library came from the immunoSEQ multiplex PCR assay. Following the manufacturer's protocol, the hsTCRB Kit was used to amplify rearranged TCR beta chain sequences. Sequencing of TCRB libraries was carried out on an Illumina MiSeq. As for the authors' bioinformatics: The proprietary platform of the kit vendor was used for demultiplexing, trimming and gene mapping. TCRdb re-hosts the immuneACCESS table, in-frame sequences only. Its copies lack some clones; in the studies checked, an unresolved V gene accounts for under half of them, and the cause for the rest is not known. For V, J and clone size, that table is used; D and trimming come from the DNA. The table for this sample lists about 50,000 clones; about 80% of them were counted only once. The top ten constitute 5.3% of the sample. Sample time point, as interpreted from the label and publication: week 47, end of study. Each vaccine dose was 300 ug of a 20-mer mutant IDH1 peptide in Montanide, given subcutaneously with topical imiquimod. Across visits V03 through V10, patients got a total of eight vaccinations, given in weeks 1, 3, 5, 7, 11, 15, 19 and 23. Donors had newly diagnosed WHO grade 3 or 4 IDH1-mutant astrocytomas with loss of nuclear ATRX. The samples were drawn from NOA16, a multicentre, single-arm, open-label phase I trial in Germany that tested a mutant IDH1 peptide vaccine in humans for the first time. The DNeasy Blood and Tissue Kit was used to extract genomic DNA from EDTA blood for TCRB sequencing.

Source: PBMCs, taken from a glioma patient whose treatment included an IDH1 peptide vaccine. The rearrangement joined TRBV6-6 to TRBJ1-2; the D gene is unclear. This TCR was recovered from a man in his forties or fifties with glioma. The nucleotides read TGTGCCAGCAGGGAAACATCGAGATTTAACTATGGCTACACCTTC. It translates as CASRETSRFNYGYTF.